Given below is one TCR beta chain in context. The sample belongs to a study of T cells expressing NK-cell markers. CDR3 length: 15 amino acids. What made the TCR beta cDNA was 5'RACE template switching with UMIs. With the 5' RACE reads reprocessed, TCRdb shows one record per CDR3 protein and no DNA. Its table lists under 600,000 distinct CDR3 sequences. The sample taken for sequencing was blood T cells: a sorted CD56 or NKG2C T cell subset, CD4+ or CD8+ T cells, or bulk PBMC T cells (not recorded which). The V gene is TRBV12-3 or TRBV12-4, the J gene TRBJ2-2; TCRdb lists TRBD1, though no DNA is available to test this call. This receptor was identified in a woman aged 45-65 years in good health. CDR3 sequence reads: CASSSDLRGYGELFF.